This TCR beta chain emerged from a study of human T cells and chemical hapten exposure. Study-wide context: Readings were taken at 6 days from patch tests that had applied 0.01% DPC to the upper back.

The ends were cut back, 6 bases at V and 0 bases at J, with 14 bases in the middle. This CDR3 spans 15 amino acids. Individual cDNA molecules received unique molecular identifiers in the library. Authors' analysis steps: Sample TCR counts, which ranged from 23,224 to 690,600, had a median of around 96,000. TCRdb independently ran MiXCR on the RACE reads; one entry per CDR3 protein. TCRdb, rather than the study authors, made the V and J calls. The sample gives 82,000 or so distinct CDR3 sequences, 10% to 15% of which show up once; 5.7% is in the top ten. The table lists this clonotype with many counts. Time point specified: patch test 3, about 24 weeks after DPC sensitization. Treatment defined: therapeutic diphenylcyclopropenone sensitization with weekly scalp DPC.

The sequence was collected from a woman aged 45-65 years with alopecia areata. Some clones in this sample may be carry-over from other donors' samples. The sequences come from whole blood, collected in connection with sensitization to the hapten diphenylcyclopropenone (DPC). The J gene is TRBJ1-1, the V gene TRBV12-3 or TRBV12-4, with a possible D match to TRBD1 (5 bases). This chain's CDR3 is CASRIGGSLNTEAFF. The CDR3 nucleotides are TGTGCCAGCAGAATCGGGGGATCGCTGAACACTGAAGCTTTCTTT.